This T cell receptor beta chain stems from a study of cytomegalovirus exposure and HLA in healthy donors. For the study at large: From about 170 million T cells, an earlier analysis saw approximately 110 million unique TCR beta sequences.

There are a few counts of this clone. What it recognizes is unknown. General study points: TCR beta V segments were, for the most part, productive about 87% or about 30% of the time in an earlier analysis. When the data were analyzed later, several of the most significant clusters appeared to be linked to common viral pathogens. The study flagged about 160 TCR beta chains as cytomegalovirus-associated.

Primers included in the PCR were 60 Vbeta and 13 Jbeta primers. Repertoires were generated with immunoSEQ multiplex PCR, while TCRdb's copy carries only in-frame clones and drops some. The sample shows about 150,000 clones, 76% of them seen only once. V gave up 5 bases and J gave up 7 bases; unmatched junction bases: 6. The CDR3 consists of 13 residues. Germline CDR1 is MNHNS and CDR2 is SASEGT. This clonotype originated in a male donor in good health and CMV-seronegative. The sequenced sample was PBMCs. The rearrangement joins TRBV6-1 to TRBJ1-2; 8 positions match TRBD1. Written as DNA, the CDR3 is TGTGCCAGCAGTCGACAGGGGAAGAGTGGCTACACCTTC. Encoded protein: CASSRQGKSGYTF.